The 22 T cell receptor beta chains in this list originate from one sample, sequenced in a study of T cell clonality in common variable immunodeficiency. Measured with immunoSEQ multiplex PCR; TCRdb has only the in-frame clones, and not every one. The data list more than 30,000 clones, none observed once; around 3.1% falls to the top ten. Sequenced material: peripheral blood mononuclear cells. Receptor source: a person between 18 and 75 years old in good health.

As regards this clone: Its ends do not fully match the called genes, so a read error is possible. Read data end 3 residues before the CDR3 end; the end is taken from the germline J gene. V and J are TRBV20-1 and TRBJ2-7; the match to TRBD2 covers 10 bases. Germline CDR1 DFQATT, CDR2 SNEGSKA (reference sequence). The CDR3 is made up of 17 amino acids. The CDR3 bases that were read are TGCAGTGCGAGAGGGGCTAGCGGGAGAACGACGGGATACGAG. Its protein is CSARGASGRTTGYE. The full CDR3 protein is CSARGASGRTTGYEQYF.

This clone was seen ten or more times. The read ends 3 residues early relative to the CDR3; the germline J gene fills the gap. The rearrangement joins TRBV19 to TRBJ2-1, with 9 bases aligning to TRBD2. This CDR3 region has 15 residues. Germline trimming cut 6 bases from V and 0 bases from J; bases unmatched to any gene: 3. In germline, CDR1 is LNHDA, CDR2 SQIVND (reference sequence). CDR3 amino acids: CASRGSGSSYNEQFF. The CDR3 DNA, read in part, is TGTGCCAGTAGGGGTAGCGGGAGCTCCTACAATGAG.

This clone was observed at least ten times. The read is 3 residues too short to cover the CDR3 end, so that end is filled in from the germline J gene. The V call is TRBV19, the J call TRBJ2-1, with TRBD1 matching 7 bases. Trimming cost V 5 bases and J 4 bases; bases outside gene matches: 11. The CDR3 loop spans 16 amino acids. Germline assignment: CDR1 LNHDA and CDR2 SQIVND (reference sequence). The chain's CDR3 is CASSSNSGQLYNEQFF. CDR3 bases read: TGTGCCAGTAGTTCCAACTCGGGACAGCTATACAATGAG.

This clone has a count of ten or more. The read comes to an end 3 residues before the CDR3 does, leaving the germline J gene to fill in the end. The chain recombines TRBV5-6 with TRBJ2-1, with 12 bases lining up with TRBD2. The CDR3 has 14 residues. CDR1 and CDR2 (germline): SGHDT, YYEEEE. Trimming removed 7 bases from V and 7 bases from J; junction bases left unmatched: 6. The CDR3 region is CASAGTSGLNEQFF. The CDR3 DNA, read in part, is TGTGCCAGCGCGGGGACTAGCGGGTTGAATGAG. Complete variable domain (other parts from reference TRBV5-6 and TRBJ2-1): DAGVTQSPTHLIKTRGQQVTLRCSPKSGHDTVSWYQQALGQGPQFIFQYYEEEERQRGNFPDRFSGHQFPNYSSELNVNALLLGDSALYLCASAGTSGLNEQFFGPGTRLTVL.

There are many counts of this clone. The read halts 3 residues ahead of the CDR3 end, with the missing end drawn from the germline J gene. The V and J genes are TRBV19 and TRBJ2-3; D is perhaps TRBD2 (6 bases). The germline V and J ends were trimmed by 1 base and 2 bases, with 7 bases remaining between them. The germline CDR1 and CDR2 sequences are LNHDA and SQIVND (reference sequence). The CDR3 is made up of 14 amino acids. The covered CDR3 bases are TGTGCCAGTAGTATAGGGACTATCACAGATACG. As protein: CASSIGTITDT. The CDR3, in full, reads CASSIGTITDTQYF.

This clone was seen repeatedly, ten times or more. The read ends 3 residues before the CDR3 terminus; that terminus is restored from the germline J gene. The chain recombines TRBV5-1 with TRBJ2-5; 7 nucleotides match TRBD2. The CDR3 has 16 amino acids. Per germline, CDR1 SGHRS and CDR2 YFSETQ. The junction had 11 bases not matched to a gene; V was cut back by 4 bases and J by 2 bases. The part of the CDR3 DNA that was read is TGCGCCAGCAGCCCCCCGACAGCGGGATCTCAAGAGACC. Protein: CASSPPTAGSQET. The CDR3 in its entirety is CASSPPTAGSQETQYF.

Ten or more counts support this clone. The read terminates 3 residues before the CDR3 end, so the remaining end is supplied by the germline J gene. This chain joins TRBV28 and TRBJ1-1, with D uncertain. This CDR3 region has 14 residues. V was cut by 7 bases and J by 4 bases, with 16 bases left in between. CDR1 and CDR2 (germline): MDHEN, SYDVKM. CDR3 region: CASKPRFERTEAFF. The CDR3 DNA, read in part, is TGTGCCAGCAAGCCAAGGTTCGAGCGCACTGAA. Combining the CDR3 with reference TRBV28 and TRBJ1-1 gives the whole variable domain DVKVTQSSRYLVKRTGEKVFLECVQDMDHENMFWYRQDPGLGLRLIYFSYDVKMKEKGDIPEGYSVSREKKERFSLILESASTNQTSMYLCASKPRFERTEAFFGQGTRLTVV.

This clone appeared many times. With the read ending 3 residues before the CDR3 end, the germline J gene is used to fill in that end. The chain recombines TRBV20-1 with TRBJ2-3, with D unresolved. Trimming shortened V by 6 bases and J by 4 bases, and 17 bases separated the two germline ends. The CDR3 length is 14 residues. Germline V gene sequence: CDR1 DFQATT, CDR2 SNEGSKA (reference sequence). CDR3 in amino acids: CSATKVSRADTQYF. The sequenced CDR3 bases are TGCAGTGCCACCAAAGTGAGTCGGGCAGATACG.

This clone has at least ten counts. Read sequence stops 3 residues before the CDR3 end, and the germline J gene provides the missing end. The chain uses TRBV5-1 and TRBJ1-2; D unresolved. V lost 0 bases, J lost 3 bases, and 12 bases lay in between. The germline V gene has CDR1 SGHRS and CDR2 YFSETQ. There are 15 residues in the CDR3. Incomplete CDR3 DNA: TGCGCCAGCAGCTTGGGTCCCGGGGAGCACTATGGC. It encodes CASSLGPGEHYG. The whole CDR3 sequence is CASSLGPGEHYGYTF.

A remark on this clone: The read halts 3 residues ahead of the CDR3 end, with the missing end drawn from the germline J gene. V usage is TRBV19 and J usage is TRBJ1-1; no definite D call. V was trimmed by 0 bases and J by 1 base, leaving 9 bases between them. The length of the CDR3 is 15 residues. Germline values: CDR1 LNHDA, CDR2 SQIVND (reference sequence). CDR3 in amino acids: CASSIDRPPNTEAFF. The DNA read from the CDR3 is TGTGCCAGTAGTATAGACAGGCCCCCGAACACTGAA.

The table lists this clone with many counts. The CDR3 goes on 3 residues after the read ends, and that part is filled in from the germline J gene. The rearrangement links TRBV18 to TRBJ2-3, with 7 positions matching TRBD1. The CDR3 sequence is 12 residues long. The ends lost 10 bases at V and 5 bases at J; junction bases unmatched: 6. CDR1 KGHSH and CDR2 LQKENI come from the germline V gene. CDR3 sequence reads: CATQRQGDTQYF. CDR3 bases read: TGTGCCACCCAGCGACAGGGAGATACG.

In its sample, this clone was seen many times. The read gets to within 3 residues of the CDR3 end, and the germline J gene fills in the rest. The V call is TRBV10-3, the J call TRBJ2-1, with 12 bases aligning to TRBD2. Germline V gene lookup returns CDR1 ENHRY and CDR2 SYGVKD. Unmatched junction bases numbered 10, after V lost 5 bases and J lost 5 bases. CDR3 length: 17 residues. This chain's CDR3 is CAISRTSGTGGDNEQFF. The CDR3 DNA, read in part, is TGTGCCATCAGTAGGACTAGCGGGACCGGCGGCGACAATGAG.

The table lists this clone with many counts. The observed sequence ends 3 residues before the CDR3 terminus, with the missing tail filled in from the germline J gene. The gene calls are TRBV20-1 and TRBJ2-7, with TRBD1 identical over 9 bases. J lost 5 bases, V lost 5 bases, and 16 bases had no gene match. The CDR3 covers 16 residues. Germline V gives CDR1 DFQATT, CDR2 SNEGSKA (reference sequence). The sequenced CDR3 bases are TGCAGTGCTCACGACTTCCTGGACAGGGGTAAAAACGAG. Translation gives CSAHDFLDRGKNE. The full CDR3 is CSAHDFLDRGKNEQYF.

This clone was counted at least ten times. CDR3 DNA, as far as it was read: TGCAGTGCTTCGCCCACTAATCCTAACTATGGC. Translating it yields CSASPTNPNYG. The whole CDR3 region reads CSASPTNPNYGYTF. The V call is TRBV20-1, the J call TRBJ1-2; no reliable D call. Read data end 3 residues before the CDR3 end; the end is taken from the germline J gene. The CDR3 extends over 14 amino acids. CDR1 and CDR2 from the germline V gene are DFQATT and SNEGSKA (reference sequence). Trimming removed 5 bases from V and 0 bases from J, with 13 bases in between.

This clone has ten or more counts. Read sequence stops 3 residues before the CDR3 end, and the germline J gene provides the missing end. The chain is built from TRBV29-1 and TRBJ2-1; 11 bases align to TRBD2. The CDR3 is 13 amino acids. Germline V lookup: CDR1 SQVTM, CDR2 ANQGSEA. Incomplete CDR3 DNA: TGCTCCTCAGGGACTAGCGGAAATAATGAG. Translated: CSSGTSGNNE. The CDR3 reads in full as CSSGTSGNNEQFF.

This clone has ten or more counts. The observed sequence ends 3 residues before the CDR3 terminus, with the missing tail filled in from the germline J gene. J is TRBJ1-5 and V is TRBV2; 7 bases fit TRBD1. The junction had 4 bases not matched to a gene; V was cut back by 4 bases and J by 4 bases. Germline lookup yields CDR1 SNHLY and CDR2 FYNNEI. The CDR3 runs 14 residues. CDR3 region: CASSGQGVNQPQHF. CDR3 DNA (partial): TGTGCCAGCAGTGGACAGGGAGTAAATCAGCCC.

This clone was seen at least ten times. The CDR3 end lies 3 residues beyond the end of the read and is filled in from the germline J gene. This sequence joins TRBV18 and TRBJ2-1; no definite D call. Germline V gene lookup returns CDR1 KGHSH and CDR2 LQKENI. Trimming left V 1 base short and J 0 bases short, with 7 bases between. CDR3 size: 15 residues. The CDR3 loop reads CASSPLLSSYNEQFF. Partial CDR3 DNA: TGTGCCAGCTCACCACTTCTAAGCTCCTACAATGAG. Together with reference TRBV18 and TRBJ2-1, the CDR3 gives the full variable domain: NAGVMQNPRHLVRRRGQEARLRCSPMKGHSHVYWYRQLPEEGLKFMVYLQKENIIDESGMPKERFSAEFPKEGPSILRIQQVVRGDSAAYFCASSPLLSSYNEQFFGPGTRLTVL.

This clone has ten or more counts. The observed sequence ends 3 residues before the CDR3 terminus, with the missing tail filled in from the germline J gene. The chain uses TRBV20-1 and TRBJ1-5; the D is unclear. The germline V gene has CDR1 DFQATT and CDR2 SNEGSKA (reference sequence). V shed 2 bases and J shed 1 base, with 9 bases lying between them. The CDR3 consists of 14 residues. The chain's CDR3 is CSARRAESNQPQHF. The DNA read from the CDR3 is TGCAGTGCTAGAAGGGCAGAGAGCAATCAGCCC.

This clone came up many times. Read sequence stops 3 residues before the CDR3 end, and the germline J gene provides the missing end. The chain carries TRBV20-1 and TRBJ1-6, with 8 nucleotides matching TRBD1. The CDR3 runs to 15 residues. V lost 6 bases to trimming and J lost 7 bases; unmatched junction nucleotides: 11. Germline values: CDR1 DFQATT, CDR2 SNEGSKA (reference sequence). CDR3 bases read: TGCAGTGCGAGACCCCCAGGGGGCGCGAATTCACCC. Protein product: CSARPPGGANSP. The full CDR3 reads CSARPPGGANSPLHF.

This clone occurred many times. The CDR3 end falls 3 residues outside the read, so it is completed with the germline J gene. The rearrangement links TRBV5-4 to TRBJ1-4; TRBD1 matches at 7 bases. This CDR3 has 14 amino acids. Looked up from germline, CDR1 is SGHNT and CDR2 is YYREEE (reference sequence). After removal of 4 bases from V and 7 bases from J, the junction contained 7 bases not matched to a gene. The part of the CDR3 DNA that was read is TGTGCCAGCAGCCAAAAGGGGGCCCTTGAAAAA. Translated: CASSQKGALEK. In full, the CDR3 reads CASSQKGALEKLFF.

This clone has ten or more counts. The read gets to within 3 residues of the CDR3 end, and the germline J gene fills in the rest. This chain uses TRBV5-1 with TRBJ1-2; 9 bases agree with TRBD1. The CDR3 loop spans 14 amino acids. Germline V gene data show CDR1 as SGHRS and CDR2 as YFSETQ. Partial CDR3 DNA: TGCGCCAGCACCGATACAGGGGGCGTGGGAGGC. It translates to CASTDTGGVGG. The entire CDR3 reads CASTDTGGVGGYTF.

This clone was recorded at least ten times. The CDR3 loop reads CASSGQVNTEAFF. The part of the CDR3 DNA that was read is TGTGCCAGCTCCGGACAGGTGAACACTGAA. The chain carries TRBV18 and TRBJ1-1, with 7 bases matching TRBD1. The CDR3 is cut off 3 residues early in the read; its end comes from the germline J gene. Germline V gives CDR1 KGHSH, CDR2 LQKENI. The ends lost 6 bases at V and 0 bases at J; junction bases unmatched: 1. The CDR3 extends over 13 amino acids.